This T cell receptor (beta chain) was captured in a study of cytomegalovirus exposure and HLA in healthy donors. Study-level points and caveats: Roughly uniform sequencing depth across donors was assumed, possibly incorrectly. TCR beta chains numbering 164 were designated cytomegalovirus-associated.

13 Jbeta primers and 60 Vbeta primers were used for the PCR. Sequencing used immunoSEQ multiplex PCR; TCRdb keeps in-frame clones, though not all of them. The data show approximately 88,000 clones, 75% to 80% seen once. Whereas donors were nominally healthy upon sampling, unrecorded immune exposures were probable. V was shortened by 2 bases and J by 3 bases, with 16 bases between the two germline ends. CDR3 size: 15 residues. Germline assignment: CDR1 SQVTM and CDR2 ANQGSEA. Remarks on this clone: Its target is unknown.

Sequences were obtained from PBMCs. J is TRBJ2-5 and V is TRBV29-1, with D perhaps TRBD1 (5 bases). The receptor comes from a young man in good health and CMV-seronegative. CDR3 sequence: CSVERSGRFEETQYF. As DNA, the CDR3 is TGCAGCGTTGAAAGGTCAGGGCGGTTTGAAGAGACCCAGTACTTC.